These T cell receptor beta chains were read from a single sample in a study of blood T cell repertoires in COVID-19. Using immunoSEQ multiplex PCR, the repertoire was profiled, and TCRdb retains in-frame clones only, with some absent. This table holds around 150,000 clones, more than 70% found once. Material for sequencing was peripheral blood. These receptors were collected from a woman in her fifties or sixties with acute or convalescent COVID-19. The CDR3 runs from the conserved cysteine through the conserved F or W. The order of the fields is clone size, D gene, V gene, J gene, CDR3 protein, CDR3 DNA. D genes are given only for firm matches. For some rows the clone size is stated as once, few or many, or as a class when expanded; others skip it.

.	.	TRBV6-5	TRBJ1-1	CASSPRRGAGTEAFF	TGTGCCAGCAGTCCCCGCCGGGGGGCCGGGACTGAAGCTTTCTTT
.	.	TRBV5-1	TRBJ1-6	CASSLEAGRNSPLHF	TGCGCCAGCAGCTTAGAGGCAGGGAGGAATTCACCCCTCCACTTT
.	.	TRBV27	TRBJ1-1	CASSLTPLLLRRNTEAFF	TGTGCCAGCAGTTTAACCCCTCTCCTACTAAGGCGGAACACTGAAGCTTTCTTT
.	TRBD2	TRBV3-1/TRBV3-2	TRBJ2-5	CASSIGRLAWETQYF	TGTGCCAGCAGCATAGGGCGACTAGCATGGGAGACCCAGTACTTC
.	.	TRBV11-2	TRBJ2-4	CASSLGGGASGSKNIQYF	TGTGCCAGCAGCTTAGGAGGGGGGGCTAGCGGATCCAAAAACATTCAGTACTTC
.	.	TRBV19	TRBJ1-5	CASSMVGGGQGGNQPQHF	TGTGCCAGTAGTATGGTGGGGGGGGGACAAGGTGGGAATCAGCCCCAGCATTTT
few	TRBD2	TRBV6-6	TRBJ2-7	CASNPTSESYEQYF	TGTGCCAGCAATCCAACTAGCGAGTCCTACGAGCAGTACTTC
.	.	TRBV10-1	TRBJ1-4	CASSDPGGVKSEKLFF	TGCGCCAGCAGTGATCCGGGGGGCGTGAAGAGTGAAAAACTGTTTTTT
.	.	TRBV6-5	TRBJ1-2	CASRSGVNYGYTF	TGTGCCAGCAGGAGCGGGGTTAACTATGGCTACACCTTC
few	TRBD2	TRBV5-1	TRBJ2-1	CASSREDEQFF	TGCGCCAGCAGCCGGGAGGATGAGCAGTTCTTC
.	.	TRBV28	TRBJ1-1	CASSRYAPGRTEAFF	TGTGCCAGCAGCCGCTATGCACCGGGTCGTACTGAAGCTTTCTTT
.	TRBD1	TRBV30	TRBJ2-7	CAWKLAQGAWEEQYF	TGTGCCTGGAAATTGGCACAGGGGGCTTGGGAAGAGCAGTACTTC
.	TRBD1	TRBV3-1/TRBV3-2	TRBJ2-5	CASSLRTGQETQYF	TGTGCCAGCAGCCTCCGGACAGGACAAGAGACCCAGTACTTC
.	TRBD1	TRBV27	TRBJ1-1	CASSISGGSGGGRAFF	TGTGCCAGCAGCATAAGCGGGGGGTCAGGGGGCGGGCGGGCTTTCTTT
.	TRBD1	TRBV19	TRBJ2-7	CASSIDYTGAEQYF	TGTGCCAGTAGTATAGATTATACAGGGGCCGAGCAGTACTTC
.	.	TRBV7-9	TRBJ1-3	CASSISQGFHTIYF	TGTGCCAGCAGCATCTCACAGGGATTTCACACCATATATTTT
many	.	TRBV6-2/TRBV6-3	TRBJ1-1	CASSYSHRNTEAFF	TGTGCCAGCAGTTACTCCCACAGGAACACTGAAGCTTTCTTT
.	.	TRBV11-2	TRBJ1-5	CASSLDSVGLGQPQHF	TGTGCCAGCAGCTTAGATTCGGTGGGCCTGGGTCAGCCCCAGCATTTT
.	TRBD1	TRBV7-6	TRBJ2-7	CASSFGTGSYEQYF	TGTGCCAGCAGCTTTGGGACAGGATCCTACGAGCAGTACTTC
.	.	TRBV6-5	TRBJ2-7	CASSNQQGKQYF	TGTGCCAGCAGCAATCAACAGGGAAAGCAGTACTTC
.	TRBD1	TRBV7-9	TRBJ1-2	CASTLSTGGLDGYTF	TGTGCCAGCACCCTCAGTACAGGGGGCCTAGATGGCTACACCTTC
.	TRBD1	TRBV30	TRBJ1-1	CATSPRQGGTEAFF	TGTGCCACCTCACCCCGACAGGGAGGCACTGAAGCTTTCTTT
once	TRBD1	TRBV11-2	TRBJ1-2	CASSPGQAYGYTF	TGTGCCAGCAGCCCGGGACAGGCCTATGGCTACACCTTC
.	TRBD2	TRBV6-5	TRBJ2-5	CASRQSGGETQYF	TGTGCCAGCAGGCAGTCGGGAGGAGAGACCCAGTACTTC